Here is one T cell receptor beta chain with its context. These data belong to a study of blood T cell repertoires in COVID-19. For the study at large: Acute and convalescent COVID-19 samples came from the United States, Italy and Spain. T cells, B-cell-depleted T cells, or PBMCs supplied cDNA or gDNA.

Per the authors' pipeline: For nucleated cells, counts were estimated from reference gene primer amplification. TCRdb's table, derived via immunoSEQ multiplex PCR, lists solely in-frame clones and lacks some. V, J and clone size derive from that table, while D and trimming were established from the DNA sequence. The sample yields roughly 150,000 clones, approximately 90% seen once. Germline loops: CDR1 SQVTM, CDR2 ANQGSEA. Deletions cut 7 bases from V and 0 bases from J, with 13 bases between. This CDR3 is 14 amino acids long. The clonotype was recovered from a human donor in a cohort sampled during active COVID-19. Source material: peripheral blood. The chain couples TRBV29-1 to TRBJ1-3, with D maybe TRBD1 (6 bases). Written as DNA, the CDR3 is TGCAGCGCTCGGGGGGGCCCCTCTGGAAACACCATATATTTT. Amino acids: CSARGGPSGNTIYF.